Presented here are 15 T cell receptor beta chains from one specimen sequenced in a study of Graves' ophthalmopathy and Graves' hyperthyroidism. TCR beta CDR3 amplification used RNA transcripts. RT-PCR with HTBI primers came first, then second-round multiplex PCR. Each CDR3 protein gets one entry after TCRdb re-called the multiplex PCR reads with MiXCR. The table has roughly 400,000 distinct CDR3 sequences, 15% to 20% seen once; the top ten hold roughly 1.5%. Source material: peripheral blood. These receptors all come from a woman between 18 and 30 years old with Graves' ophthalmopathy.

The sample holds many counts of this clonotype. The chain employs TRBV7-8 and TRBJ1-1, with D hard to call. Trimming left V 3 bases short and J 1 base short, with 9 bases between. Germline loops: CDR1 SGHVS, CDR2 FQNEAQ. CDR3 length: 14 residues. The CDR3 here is CASSLIGRNTEAFF. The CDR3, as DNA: TGTGCCAGCAGCTTGATAGGTAGGAACACTGAAGCTTTCTTT. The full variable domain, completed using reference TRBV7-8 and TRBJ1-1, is GAGVSQSPRYKVAKRGQDVALRCDPISGHVSLFWYQQALGQGPEFLTYFQNEAQLDKSGLPSDRFFAERPEGSVSTLKIQRTQQEDSAVYLCASSLIGRNTEAFFGQGTRLTVV.

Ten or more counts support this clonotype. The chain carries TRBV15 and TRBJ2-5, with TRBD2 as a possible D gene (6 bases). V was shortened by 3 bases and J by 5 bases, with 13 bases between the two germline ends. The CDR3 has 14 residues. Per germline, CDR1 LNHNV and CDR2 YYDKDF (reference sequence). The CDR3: CATSSSGTSETQYF. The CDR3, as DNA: TGTGCCACCAGCAGTTCCGGGACTTCCGAGACCCAGTACTTC.

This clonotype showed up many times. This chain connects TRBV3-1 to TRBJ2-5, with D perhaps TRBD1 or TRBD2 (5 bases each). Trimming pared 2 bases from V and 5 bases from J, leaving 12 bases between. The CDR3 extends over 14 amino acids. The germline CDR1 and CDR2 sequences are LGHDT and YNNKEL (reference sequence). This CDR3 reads CASSQQGSGETQYF. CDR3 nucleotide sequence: TGTGCCAGCAGCCAACAGGGTTCGGGGGAGACCCAGTACTTC.

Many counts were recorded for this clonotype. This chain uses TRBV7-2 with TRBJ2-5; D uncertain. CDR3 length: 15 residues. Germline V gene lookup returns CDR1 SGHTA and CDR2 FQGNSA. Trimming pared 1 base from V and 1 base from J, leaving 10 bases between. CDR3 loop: CASSLGLPSQETQYF. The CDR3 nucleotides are TGTGCCAGCAGCTTAGGGCTCCCATCCCAAGAGACCCAGTACTTC.

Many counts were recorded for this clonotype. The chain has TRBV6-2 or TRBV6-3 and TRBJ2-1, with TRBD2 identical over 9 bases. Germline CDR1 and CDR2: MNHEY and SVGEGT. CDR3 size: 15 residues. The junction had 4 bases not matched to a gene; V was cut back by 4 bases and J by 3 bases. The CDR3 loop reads CASSFLAGNYNEQFF. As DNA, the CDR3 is TGTGCCAGCAGTTTCCTAGCGGGGAACTACAATGAGCAGTTCTTC.

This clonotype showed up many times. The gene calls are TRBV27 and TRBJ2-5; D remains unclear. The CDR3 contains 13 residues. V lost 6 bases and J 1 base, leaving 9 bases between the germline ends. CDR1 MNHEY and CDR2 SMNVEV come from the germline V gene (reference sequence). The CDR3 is CASSSKSQETQYF. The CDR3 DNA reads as TGTGCCAGCAGCTCGAAATCCCAAGAGACCCAGTACTTC.

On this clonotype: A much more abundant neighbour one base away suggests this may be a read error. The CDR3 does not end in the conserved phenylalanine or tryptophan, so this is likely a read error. CDR3 residues: CASSLGTGVNYGYTL. CDR3 sequence (DNA): TGCGCCAGCAGCTTGGGGACAGGGGTTAACTATGGCTACACCCTC. The chain recombines TRBV5-1 with TRBJ1-2, with 9 bases lining up with TRBD1. The CDR3 is made up of 15 amino acids. The junction had 1 base not matched to a gene; V was cut back by 0 bases and J by 1 base. Germline V gene lookup returns CDR1 SGHRS and CDR2 YFSETQ.

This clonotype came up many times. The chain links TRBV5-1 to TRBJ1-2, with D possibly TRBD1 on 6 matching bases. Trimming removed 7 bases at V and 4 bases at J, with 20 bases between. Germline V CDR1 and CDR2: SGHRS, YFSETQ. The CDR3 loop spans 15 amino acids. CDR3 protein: CASGGGQDVFYGYTF. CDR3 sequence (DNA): TGCGCCAGCGGTGGGGGCCAGGACGTCTTCTATGGCTACACCTTC.

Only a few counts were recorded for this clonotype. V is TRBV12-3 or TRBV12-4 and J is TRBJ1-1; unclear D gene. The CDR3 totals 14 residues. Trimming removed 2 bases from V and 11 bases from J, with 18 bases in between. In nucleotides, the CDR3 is TGTGCCAGCAGTTTACTTCCGAGGGCAAGAGGGGCTTTCTTT. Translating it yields CASSLLPRARGAFF.

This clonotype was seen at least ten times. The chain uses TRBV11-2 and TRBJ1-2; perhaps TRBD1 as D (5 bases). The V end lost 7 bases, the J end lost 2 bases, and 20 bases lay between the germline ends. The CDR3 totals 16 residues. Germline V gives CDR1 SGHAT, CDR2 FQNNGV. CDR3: CASIPGRRGFNYGYTF. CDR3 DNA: TGTGCCAGCATTCCCGGCCGGAGGGGTTTCAACTATGGCTACACCTTC.

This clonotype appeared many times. As DNA, the CDR3 is TGCAGTGCTAGCGGGCAGGGGCCTACGACGAGCTCTGGAAACACCATATATTTT. Translating it yields CSASGQGPTTSSGNTIYF. The chain carries TRBV20-1 and TRBJ1-3; TRBD1 might be the D (6 bases). Trimming took off 3 bases at V and 0 bases at J, with 21 bases between the two ends. The CDR3 length is 18 residues. In germline, CDR1 is DFQATT, CDR2 SNEGSKA (reference sequence).

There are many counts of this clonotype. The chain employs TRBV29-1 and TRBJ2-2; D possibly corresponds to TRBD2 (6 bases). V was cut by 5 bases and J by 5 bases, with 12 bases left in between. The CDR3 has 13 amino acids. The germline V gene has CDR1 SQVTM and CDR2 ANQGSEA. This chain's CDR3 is CSVMSGYTGELFF. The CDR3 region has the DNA TGCAGCGTTATGAGCGGGTATACCGGGGAGCTGTTTTTT.

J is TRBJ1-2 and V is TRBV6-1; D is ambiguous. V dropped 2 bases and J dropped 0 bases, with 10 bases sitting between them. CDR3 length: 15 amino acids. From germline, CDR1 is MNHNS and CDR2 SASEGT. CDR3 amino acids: CASSEWSAANYGYTF. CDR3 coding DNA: TGTGCCAGCAGTGAATGGTCAGCGGCTAACTATGGCTACACCTTC.

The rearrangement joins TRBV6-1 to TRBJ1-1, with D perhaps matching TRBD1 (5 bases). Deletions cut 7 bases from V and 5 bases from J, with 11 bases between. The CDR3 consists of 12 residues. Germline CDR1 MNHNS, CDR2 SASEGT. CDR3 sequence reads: CASTGAGTEAFF. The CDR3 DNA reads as TGTGCCAGCACCGGGGCAGGGACTGAAGCTTTCTTT.

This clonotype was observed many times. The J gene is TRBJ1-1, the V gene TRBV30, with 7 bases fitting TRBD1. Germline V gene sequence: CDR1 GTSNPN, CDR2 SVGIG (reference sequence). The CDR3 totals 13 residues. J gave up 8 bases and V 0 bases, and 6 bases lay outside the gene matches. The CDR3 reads CAWSVGRGKEAFF. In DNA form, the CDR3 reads TGTGCCTGGAGTGTCGGCAGGGGGAAAGAAGCTTTCTTT.